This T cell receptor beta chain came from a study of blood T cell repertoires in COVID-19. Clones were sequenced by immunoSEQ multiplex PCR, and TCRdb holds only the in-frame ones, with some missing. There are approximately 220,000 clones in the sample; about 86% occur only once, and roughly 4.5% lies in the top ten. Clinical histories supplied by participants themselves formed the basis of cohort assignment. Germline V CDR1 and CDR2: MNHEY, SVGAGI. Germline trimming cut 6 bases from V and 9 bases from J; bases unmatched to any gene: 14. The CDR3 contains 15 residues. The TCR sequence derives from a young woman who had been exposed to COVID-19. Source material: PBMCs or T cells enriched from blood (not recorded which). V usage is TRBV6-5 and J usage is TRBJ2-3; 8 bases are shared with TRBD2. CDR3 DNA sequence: TGTGCCAGCAGGGGAAGCGGGACTAGGGTCGGGACGCAGTATTTT. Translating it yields CASRGSGTRVGTQYF.